Detailed here is one T cell receptor beta chain. The antigen is unknown. Compared with germline, one end of the junction differs, possibly owing to a read error. This sample stems from a study of cytomegalovirus exposure and HLA in healthy donors. The germline gives CDR1 DFQATT, CDR2 SNEGSKA (reference sequence). This CDR3 has 10 residues. PCR amplification relied on 60 Vbeta primers (plus 13 Jbeta primers). The protocol was immunoSEQ multiplex PCR, while the TCRdb copy is restricted to in-frame clones and leaves out a portion. The sample yields around 110,000 clones, 65% to 90% seen once. Whole-study results and caveats: About 87% or about 30% of the time was how often most TCR beta V segments were productive, according to an earlier analysis. According to a later analysis, donors in an Asian-associated ancestry cluster reportedly had fewer N-insertions than the approximately 670-donor mean. Specificity for CMV antigens was confirmed in vitro for a few of the CMV-associated chains.

The rearrangement links TRBV20-1 to TRBJ1-1, with no clear D. Sample: PBMCs. This receptor was obtained from a man aged 45-60 years in good health and CMV-seronegative. The CDR3: CSVRRVEAFF. Written as DNA, the CDR3 is TGCAGTGTTAGACGAGTTGAAGCTTTCTTT.